Each of the 20 T cell receptor beta chains below was sequenced from the same sample in a study of blood T cell repertoires in COVID-19. Data came from immunoSEQ multiplex PCR; TCRdb stores just in-frame clones and leaves some out. The sample includes 110,000 to 150,000 clones, 84% of them seen just once. The sample comprised PBMCs or T cells enriched from blood (not recorded which). These receptors came from a woman younger than 35 who had been exposed to COVID-19.

The chain joins TRBV7-8 to TRBJ2-3; D gene uncertain. Trimming shortened V by 4 bases and J by 4 bases, and 21 bases separated the two germline ends. Looked up from germline, CDR1 is SGHVS and CDR2 is FQNEAQ. The CDR3 has 17 residues. The CDR3 loop is CASSSGSQLKLSDTQYF. The CDR3, as DNA: TGTGCCAGCAGCTCCGGGTCTCAGCTAAAATTATCAGATACGCAGTATTTT.

By share, this clone counts as medium-sized. V usage is TRBV4-3 and J usage is TRBJ1-6; TRBD1 aligns across 9 bases. CDR1 LGHNA and CDR2 YSLEER come from the germline V gene. V dropped 0 bases and J dropped 9; count of bases not matched to a gene: 6. This CDR3 has 16 residues. As DNA, the CDR3 is TGCGCCAGCAGCCAAGATCCCGGGACAGGGAGTTCACCCCTCCACTTT. This encodes CASSQDPGTGSSPLHF.

The chain couples TRBV28 to TRBJ1-1; D remains ambiguous. The CDR3 has 14 amino acids. In germline, CDR1 is MDHEN, CDR2 SYDVKM. Trimming took 2 bases from V and 6 from J, leaving 13 bases between them. CDR3 in DNA: TGTGCCAGCAGTTTAGCTGTGGGAGGGCCTGAAGCTTTCTTT. Its protein is CASSLAVGGPEAFF.

This clone was picked up one time. CDR3 loop: CASSQGVVTEAFF. CDR3 sequence (DNA): TGTGCCAGCAGCCAGGGAGTGGTAACTGAAGCTTTCTTT. The gene calls are TRBV14 and TRBJ1-1, with D unclear. Between the trimmed V and J ends, which lost 3 bases and 5 bases, there was a span of 10 bases. The CDR3 is 13 amino acids. CDR1 SGHDN and CDR2 FVKESK come from the germline V gene.

This rearrangement joins TRBV24-1 to TRBJ2-1, with TRBD2 matching 13 bases. V lost 4 bases to trimming and J lost 0 bases; unmatched junction nucleotides: 5. This CDR3 region has 18 residues. Per the germline V gene, CDR1 is KGHDR and CDR2 is SFDVKD. The CDR3 spells CATSDLGTSGTSYNEQFF. DNA of the CDR3: TGTGCCACCAGTGACCTAGGGACTAGCGGGACCTCCTACAATGAGCAGTTCTTC.

The table lists this clone with a few counts. The genes are TRBV28 and TRBJ1-4; 9 nucleotides line up with TRBD1. CDR1 is MDHEN, CDR2 SYDVKM, per germline. The CDR3 consists of 14 residues. V lost 6 bases to trimming and J lost 5 bases; unmatched junction nucleotides: 4. DNA of the CDR3: TGTGCCAGCAGGACAGGGGGAAGGAATGAAAAACTGTTTTTT. The encoded protein is CASRTGGRNEKLFF.

The chain recombines TRBV27 with TRBJ2-2; D is possibly TRBD2 (6 bases). V lost 6 bases and J 4 bases, leaving 15 bases between the germline ends. This CDR3 has 15 residues. Germline V CDR1 and CDR2: MNHEY, SMNVEV (reference sequence). In DNA form, the CDR3 reads TGTGCCAGCAGACCGGGAGATCCCCCCACCGGGGAGCTGTTTTTT. It translates to CASRPGDPPTGELFF.

The chain joins TRBV27 to TRBJ1-6; D gene unclear. There are 14 residues in the CDR3. Trimming removed 5 bases at V and 7 bases at J, with 12 bases between. The V gene's germline CDR1 is MNHEY and CDR2 SMNVEV (reference sequence). The chain's CDR3 is CASSHQDGNSPLHF. The CDR3 nucleotides read TGTGCCAGCAGTCACCAAGACGGGAATTCACCCCTCCACTTT.

CDR3 DNA: TGCGCCAGCAGTCTTAATAGCGGGAGAGGGTACAATGAGCAGTTCTTC. Its protein product is CASSLNSGRGYNEQFF. The chain uses TRBV4-3 and TRBJ2-1; 9 bases agree with TRBD2. CDR3 length: 16 residues. Germline CDR1 is LGHNA and CDR2 is YSLEER. After removal of 6 bases from V and 4 bases from J, the junction contained 10 bases not matched to a gene.

The J gene is TRBJ2-3, the V gene TRBV2; D is possibly TRBD1 (6 bases). The ends were cut back, 6 bases at V and 0 bases at J, with 13 bases in the middle. CDR1 and CDR2 from the germline V gene are SNHLY and FYNNEI. The CDR3 runs to 15 residues. The DNA of the CDR3 is TGTGCCAGCAGGACGGGACAACCTAGCACAGATACGCAGTATTTT. Translation gives CASRTGQPSTDTQYF. The full variable domain, rest sourced from reference TRBV2 and TRBJ2-3, is EPEVTQTPSHQVTQMGQEVILRCVPISNHLYFYWYRQILGQKVEFLVSFYNNEISEKSEIFDDQFSVERPDGSNFTLKIRSTKLEDSAMYFCASRTGQPSTDTQYFGPGTRLTVL.

The chain joins TRBV19 to TRBJ1-5; 8 bases fit TRBD1. The length of the CDR3 is 15 residues. The trim removed 4 bases at V and 5 bases at J, leaving 7 bases unmatched. Germline CDR1 and CDR2: LNHDA and SQIVND (reference sequence). This CDR3 is CASSKQGGGYQPQHF. CDR3 nucleotide sequence: TGTGCCAGTAGTAAACAGGGGGGCGGTTATCAGCCCCAGCATTTT.

The J gene is TRBJ2-3, the V gene TRBV24-1; 8 bases are a match to TRBD1. After removal of 5 bases from V and 4 bases from J, the junction contained 7 bases not matched to a gene. Germline CDR1 reads KGHDR; CDR2 reads SFDVKD. CDR3 length: 15 residues. The DNA of the CDR3 is TGTGCCACCAGTGGGACAGGGATGATCGCAGATACGCAGTATTTT. Protein product: CATSGTGMIADTQYF.

The chain is built from TRBV4-1 and TRBJ2-7, with TRBD1 matching 7 bases. Losses at the gene ends were 4 bases for V and 4 bases for J; bases not matched to a gene: 13. This CDR3 has 16 amino acids. The V gene's germline CDR1 is MGHRA and CDR2 YSYEKL. The CDR3 reads CASSRMIQGYEYEQYF. The CDR3 region has the DNA TGCGCCAGCAGCCGGATGATACAGGGGTATGAGTACGAGCAGTACTTC.

This clone showed up just once. The rearrangement joins TRBV21-1 to TRBJ2-3; TRBD1 is taken as the D call from the table, unchecked against the DNA. TRBV21-1 is labeled a pseudogene. The CDR3 totals 15 residues. Here the CDR3 reads CASSKGQIPPDTQYF. CDR3 DNA: TGTGCCAGCAGCAAAGGTCAGATCCCCCCTGATACGCAGTATTTT.

J is TRBJ2-3 and V is TRBV6-2 or TRBV6-3; D might be TRBD1 (5 bases). The V and J ends lost 4 bases and 2 bases respectively, with 16 bases between them. CDR3 length equals 16 residues. The germline CDR1 and CDR2 sequences are MNHEY and SVGEGT. This CDR3 is CASSSTDSLTTDTQYF. The CDR3 nucleotides are TGTGCCAGCAGTTCTACCGACAGTCTCACCACAGATACGCAGTATTTT.

The gene calls are TRBV7-9 and TRBJ1-1, with 7 bases matching TRBD1. The CDR3 length is 14 residues. V trimming: 1 base; J trimming: 7 bases; junction bases outside the gene matches: 6. The V gene's germline CDR1 is SEHNR and CDR2 FQNEAQ (reference sequence). The CDR3 region is CASSLEGARGEAFF. CDR3 coding DNA: TGTGCCAGCAGCTTAGAGGGGGCGCGAGGTGAAGCTTTCTTT.

This clone appeared once. The chain carries TRBV9 and TRBJ2-1; a possible D gene is TRBD2 (6 bases). CDR1 and CDR2 from the germline V gene are SGDLS and YYNGEE. Trimming cost V 0 bases and J 0 bases, with 19 bases left between them. The length of the CDR3 is 19 residues. The CDR3 nucleotides read TGTGCCAGCAGCGTAGTACCCCGTAGCGGACCAAGCTCCTACAATGAGCAGTTCTTC. Amino acid sequence: CASSVVPRSGPSSYNEQFF. Complete variable domain (other parts from reference TRBV9 and TRBJ2-1): DSGVTQTPKHLITATGQRVTLRCSPRSGDLSVYWYQQSLDQGLQFLIQYYNGEERAKGNILERFSAQQFPDLHSELNLSSLELGDSALYFCASSVVPRSGPSSYNEQFFGPGTRLTVL.

This chain uses TRBV27 with TRBJ1-1; 7 bases are shared with TRBD1. The junction had 3 bases not matched to a gene; V was cut back by 6 bases and J by 5 bases. Germline assignment: CDR1 MNHEY and CDR2 SMNVEV (reference sequence). The CDR3 totals 12 residues. The CDR3 reads CASSRTGTEAFF. The DNA for the CDR3 is TGTGCCAGCAGCCGGACAGGTACTGAAGCTTTCTTT.

The chain couples TRBV18 to TRBJ2-7; D is unresolved. Trimming shortened V by 1 base and J by 3 bases, and 7 bases separated the two germline ends. The CDR3 is made up of 13 amino acids. The germline V gene encodes CDR1 KGHSH and CDR2 LQKENI. The CDR3 region is CASSPRADYEQYF. CDR3 bases: TGTGCCAGCTCACCACGGGCAGACTACGAGCAGTACTTC.

This chain links TRBV7-8 with TRBJ1-4; TRBD1 is a possible D gene (6 bases). This CDR3 region has 16 residues. The V end lost 4 bases, the J end lost 6 bases, and 18 bases lay between the germline ends. Germline CDR1 SGHVS, CDR2 FQNEAQ. The DNA of the CDR3 is TGTGCCAGCAGCTCGTCCACCGGGACAAGCCATGAAAAACTGTTTTTT. Protein product: CASSSSTGTSHEKLFF.